The 3 T cell receptor beta chains in this list originate from one sample, sequenced in a study of T cells expressing NK-cell markers. From the 5' RACE reads, TCRdb lists one entry per CDR3 protein and no DNA. The sample features fewer than 400,000 distinct CDR3 sequences, with around a tenth in its top ten. Sequenced material: blood T cells: a sorted CD56 or NKG2C T cell subset, CD4+ or CD8+ T cells, or bulk PBMC T cells (not recorded which). All receptors derive from a woman between 45 and 60 years old in good health.

The chain carries TRBV5-1 and TRBJ2-1; TCRdb reports TRBD2, a call that lacks DNA to check it against. In germline, CDR1 is SGHRS, CDR2 YFSETQ. This CDR3 comprises 13 residues. The CDR3 reads CASSSSLAGEQFF.

The chain uses TRBV6-5 and TRBJ2-3; TCRdb calls TRBD1, which cannot be checked without DNA. Germline-derived CDR1 and CDR2 are MNHEY and SVGAGI. CDR3 length: 17 amino acids. The CDR3 region is CASSSPSDRGSPDTQYF.

The chain combines TRBV9 with TRBJ1-1. From germline, CDR1 is SGDLS and CDR2 YYNGEE. This CDR3 has 12 residues. The CDR3 loop is CASSGPLTEAFF.